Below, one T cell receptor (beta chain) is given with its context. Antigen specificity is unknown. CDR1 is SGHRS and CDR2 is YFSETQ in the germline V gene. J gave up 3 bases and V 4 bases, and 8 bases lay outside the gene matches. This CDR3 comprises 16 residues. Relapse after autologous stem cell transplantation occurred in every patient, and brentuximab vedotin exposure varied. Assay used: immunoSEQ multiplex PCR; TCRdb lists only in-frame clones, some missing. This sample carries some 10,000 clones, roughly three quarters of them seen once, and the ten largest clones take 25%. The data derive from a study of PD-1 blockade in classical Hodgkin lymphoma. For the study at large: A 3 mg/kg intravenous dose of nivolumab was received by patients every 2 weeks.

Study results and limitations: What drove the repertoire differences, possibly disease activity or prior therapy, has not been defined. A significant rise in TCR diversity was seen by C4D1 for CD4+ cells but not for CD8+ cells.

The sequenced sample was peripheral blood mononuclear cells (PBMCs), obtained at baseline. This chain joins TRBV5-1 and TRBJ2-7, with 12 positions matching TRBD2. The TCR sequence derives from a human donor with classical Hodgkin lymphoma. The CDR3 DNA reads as TGCGCCAGCAGCCGGCAACTAGCGGGAGGAAACTACGAGCAGTACTTC. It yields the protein CASSRQLAGGNYEQYF.